The 32 T cell receptor beta chains below come from one sample, sequenced in a study of blood T cells in healthy people across ages. A second PCR, run for about 6 to 12 cycles, used a sample-barcoded 5' primer plus a J-beta primer mix. TCRdb recomputed calls from the 5' RACE reads with MiXCR, one row per CDR3 protein. The sample yields nearly 800,000 distinct CDR3 sequences, around 25% seen once. This sample was shared with a second study, whose subject was T cells of mothers and their children.

The specimen was blood. Receptors were obtained from a boy aged 5-17 years in good health.

The chain is built from TRBV15 and TRBJ2-7, with 8 bases matching TRBD1. The CDR3 spans 14 residues. Looked up from germline, CDR1 is LNHNV and CDR2 is YYDKDF (reference sequence). Trimming cost V 3 bases and J 2 bases; bases outside gene matches: 3. The CDR3 is CATSRDRATYEQYF. CDR3 in DNA: TGTGCCACCAGCAGGGACAGGGCGACCTACGAGCAGTACTTC.

The rearrangement uses TRBV20-1 and TRBJ1-3, with TRBD1 identical over 7 bases. The CDR3 runs to 14 residues. Germline V CDR1 and CDR2: DFQATT, SNEGSKA (reference sequence). V lost 2 bases, J lost 0 bases, and 1 base stayed unmatched. The CDR3 reads CSARTGDSGNTIYF. The CDR3 nucleotides are TGCAGTGCTAGAACAGGGGACTCTGGAAACACCATATATTTT.

The rearrangement joins TRBV6-5 to TRBJ2-5; D is perhaps TRBD1 or TRBD2 (5 bases each). CDR1 is MNHEY and CDR2 is SVGAGI in the germline V gene. This CDR3 comprises 15 residues. Trimming removed 0 bases from V and 9 bases from J, with 17 bases in between. The CDR3 DNA follows: TGTGCCAGCAGTTACTCCGACGAGGGGCTTTGGCCCCAGTACTTC. Translated: CASSYSDEGLWPQYF.

This clonotype was seen more than once but under ten times. This chain links TRBV14 with TRBJ1-1; D is unclear. CDR3 length: 14 residues. Trimming left V 3 bases short and J 4 bases short, with 12 bases between. Germline V gene lookup returns CDR1 SGHDN and CDR2 FVKESK. The DNA for the CDR3 is TGTGCCAGCAGCCATTTGGGGAGGAGCACTGAAGCTTTCTTT. Encoded protein: CASSHLGRSTEAFF.

The chain uses TRBV18 and TRBJ1-5, with D perhaps TRBD1 (5 bases). The CDR3 has 14 amino acids. Germline values: CDR1 KGHSH, CDR2 LQKENI. V lost 4 bases to trimming and J lost 0 bases, with 7 bases between them. CDR3 bases: TGTGCCAGCTCACAACAGGATAGCAATCAGCCCCAGCATTTT. It translates to CASSQQDSNQPQHF.

This clonotype was detected only a few times. The chain couples TRBV7-9 to TRBJ1-5; possible D gene TRBD1, 6 bases. Looked up from germline, CDR1 is SEHNR and CDR2 is FQNEAQ (reference sequence). The CDR3 sequence is 14 residues long. Deletions cut 4 bases from V and 2 bases from J, with 9 bases between. DNA for the CDR3: TGTGCCAGCAGCTCCAGGGGTGGCAATCAGCCCCAGCATTTT. Its translation: CASSSRGGNQPQHF.

CDR3 bases: TGCAGTGCCGGGGGGGGAAAGGATGAGCAGTTCTTC. Translating gives CSAGGGKDEQFF. The chain is built from TRBV20-1 and TRBJ2-5; 8 positions match TRBD2. The J call may be wrong; the DNA end is better matched by TRBJ2-1. This CDR3 contains 12 residues. Germline V gene data show CDR1 as DFQATT and CDR2 as SNEGSKA (reference sequence).

The table lists this clonotype with a few counts. This chain uses TRBV29-1 with TRBJ2-1; 7 bases are shared with TRBD2. Trimming took 7 bases from V and 5 from J; bases not matched to a gene: 11. Germline assignment: CDR1 SQVTM and CDR2 ANQGSEA. CDR3 length equals 14 residues. In nucleotides, the CDR3 is TGCAGCGCATCGAGCGGGGCTACCCACAATGAGCAGTTCTTC. Translating it yields CSASSGATHNEQFF.

V is TRBV7-9 and J is TRBJ2-1; 12 bases fit TRBD2. The V gene end was trimmed by 5 bases and the J gene end by 2 bases; junction bases not matched to a gene: 7. This CDR3 contains 17 residues. Germline-derived CDR1 and CDR2 are SEHNR and FQNEAQ (reference sequence). As DNA, the CDR3 is TGTGCCAGCAGCCCTCGGACTAGCGGGAAGACCTACAATGAGCAGTTCTTC. It translates to CASSPRTSGKTYNEQFF.

The CDR3 sequence: CSAPESGANVLTF. In DNA form, the CDR3 reads TGCAGTGCGCCAGAATCTGGGGCCAACGTCCTGACTTTC. The chain couples TRBV20-1 to TRBJ2-6; D call uncertain. Trimming cost V 6 bases and J 1 base, with 7 bases left between them. This CDR3 has 13 amino acids. CDR1 and CDR2 from the germline V gene are DFQATT and SNEGSKA (reference sequence).

This clonotype was counted between two and nine times. The chain carries TRBV29-1 and TRBJ2-5, with D maybe TRBD1 (5 bases). Germline V gene lookup returns CDR1 SQVTM and CDR2 ANQGSEA. The CDR3 covers 12 residues. DNA for the CDR3: TGCGCGCGAAGGGGAATGGATGAGACCCAGTACTTC. Its protein product is CARRGMDETQYF.

This clonotype was seen repeatedly, ten times or more. This rearrangement joins TRBV15 to TRBJ2-7, with D uncertain. Germline V gives CDR1 LNHNV, CDR2 YYDKDF (reference sequence). Trimming removed 2 bases at V and 5 bases at J, with 13 bases between. The CDR3 consists of 14 residues. This CDR3 is CATSRFRTGNEQYF. In DNA, the CDR3 is TGTGCCACCAGCAGATTTCGAACTGGGAACGAGCAGTACTTC. The variable domain in full, with the rest retrieved from reference TRBV15 and TRBJ2-7, is DAMVIQNPRYQVTQFGKPVTLSCSQTLNHNVMYWYQQKSSQAPKLLFHYYDKDFNNEADTPDNFQSRRPNTSFCFLDIRSPGLGDTAMYLCATSRFRTGNEQYFGPGTRLTVT.

The chain carries TRBV12-3 or TRBV12-4 and TRBJ1-5; possible D gene TRBD1, 5 bases. The V and J ends lost 7 bases and 7 bases respectively, with 14 bases between them. This CDR3 region has 13 residues. The CDR3 DNA reads as TGTGCCAGCACCCTTAGCCAGGGACAGCCCCAGCATTTT. It translates to CASTLSQGQPQHF.

This clonotype has a handful of counts. The chain employs TRBV5-1 and TRBJ2-3, with D perhaps matching TRBD1 or TRBD2 (5 bases each). The V gene's germline CDR1 is SGHRS and CDR2 YFSETQ. The CDR3 has 15 residues. V lost 0 bases, J lost 5 bases, and 13 bases lay in between. The CDR3 loop reads CASSLVPGLGDTQYF. CDR3 sequence (DNA): TGCGCCAGCAGCTTGGTCCCGGGGCTCGGAGATACGCAGTATTTT.

This chain uses TRBV28 with TRBJ2-7; 14 nucleotides match TRBD2. V shed 2 bases, J shed 11 bases, and the junction held 5 bases outside the gene matches. The CDR3 spans 14 residues. Germline V lookup: CDR1 MDHEN, CDR2 SYDVKM. CDR3 in amino acids: CASSLPGLAGAEYF. In nucleotides, the CDR3 is TGTGCCAGCAGTTTACCGGGACTAGCGGGGGCGGAGTACTTC.

This rearrangement joins TRBV2 to TRBJ2-5, with D unclear. The germline V gene has CDR1 SNHLY and CDR2 FYNNEI. V lost 1 base and J lost 4, with 4 bases in between. This CDR3 has 12 amino acids. CDR3 residues: CASSEVGETQYF. The CDR3 DNA reads TGTGCCAGCAGTGAAGTGGGAGAGACCCAGTACTTC. The whole variable domain, remainder taken from reference TRBV2 and TRBJ2-5, is EPEVTQTPSHQVTQMGQEVILRCVPISNHLYFYWYRQILGQKVEFLVSFYNNEISEKSEIFDDQFSVERPDGSNFTLKIRSTKLEDSAMYFCASSEVGETQYFGPGTRLLVL.

This clonotype occurred many times. CDR3 amino acids: CATSPSASYEQYF. CDR3 nucleotide sequence: TGTGCCACCAGTCCGTCAGCCTCCTACGAGCAGTACTTC. J is TRBJ2-7 and V is TRBV15; no reliable D call. CDR1 is LNHNV, CDR2 YYDKDF, per germline (reference sequence). CDR3 length: 13 residues. Trimming removed 6 bases at V and 0 bases at J, with 9 bases between. The full variable domain, rest sourced from reference TRBV15 and TRBJ2-7, is DAMVIQNPRYQVTQFGKPVTLSCSQTLNHNVMYWYQQKSSQAPKLLFHYYDKDFNNEADTPDNFQSRRPNTSFCFLDIRSPGLGDTAMYLCATSPSASYEQYFGPGTRLTVT.

The rearrangement links TRBV7-9 to TRBJ2-3; no reliable D call. Trimming removed 1 base at V and 3 bases at J, with 8 bases between. Looked up from germline, CDR1 is SEHNR and CDR2 is FQNEAQ (reference sequence). CDR3 length: 14 residues. DNA for the CDR3: TGTGCCAGCAGCTTAGTGGTCAGAACAGATACGCAGTATTTT. Encoded protein: CASSLVVRTDTQYF.

This clonotype was found many times. The CDR3 here is CSVGAGAYEQYF. The CDR3 DNA reads as TGCAGCGTTGGAGCGGGAGCATACGAGCAGTACTTC. The chain joins TRBV29-1 to TRBJ2-7; 8 bases map to TRBD2. The CDR3 spans 12 residues. Unmatched junction bases numbered 3, after V lost 4 bases and J lost 4 bases. CDR1 and CDR2 from the germline V gene are SQVTM and ANQGSEA.

This clonotype turned up a few times. The gene calls are TRBV10-3 and TRBJ1-5; D is unresolved. Germline V gives CDR1 ENHRY, CDR2 SYGVKD. This CDR3 is built from 13 residues. Trimming removed 6 bases at V and 2 bases at J, with 8 bases between. The CDR3 nucleotides read TGTGCCATCAGAGGAGAAGGCAATCAGCCCCAGCATTTT. Amino acid sequence: CAIRGEGNQPQHF.

The chain is built from TRBV28 and TRBJ2-1; 12 bases are a match to TRBD1. The length of the CDR3 is 15 residues. V lost 4 bases to trimming and J lost 8 bases; unmatched junction nucleotides: 6. Germline V gene lookup returns CDR1 MDHEN and CDR2 SYDVKM. The CDR3 loop reads CASSYRDRGLDEQFF. CDR3 coding DNA: TGTGCCAGCAGTTACCGGGACAGGGGGCTAGATGAGCAGTTCTTC.

This clonotype showed up just once. The rearrangement uses TRBV5-1 and TRBJ2-5; D might be TRBD1 (7 bases). With the DNA end fitting TRBJ2-1 better, the J assignment may be wrong. Germline CDR1 is SGHRS and CDR2 is YFSETQ. The CDR3 totals 13 residues. CDR3 nucleotides: TGCGCCAGCAGCTTGGAGCAGGGGGGCGAGCAGTTCTTC. As protein: CASSLEQGGEQFF.

This chain connects TRBV20-1 to TRBJ1-1, with 7 bases lining up with TRBD1. This CDR3 has 12 amino acids. V was clipped by 6 bases and J by 4 bases; unmatched bases: 5. The germline V gene encodes CDR1 DFQATT and CDR2 SNEGSKA (reference sequence). DNA for the CDR3: TGCAGTGCCTGTGGGACAGCCACTGAAGCTTTCTTT. It translates to CSACGTATEAFF.

The chain is built from TRBV5-1 and TRBJ1-2; D call uncertain. V lost 0 bases, J lost 2 bases, and 8 bases lay in between. The CDR3 contains 14 residues. Germline V gives CDR1 SGHRS, CDR2 YFSETQ. CDR3 region: CASSLGEMNYGYTF. As DNA, the CDR3 is TGCGCCAGCAGCTTGGGGGAGATGAACTATGGCTACACCTTC. Full variable domain (outside the CDR3, taken from reference TRBV5-1 and TRBJ1-2): KAGVTQTPRYLIKTRGQQVTLSCSPISGHRSVSWYQQTPGQGLQFLFEYFSETQRNKGNFPGRFSGRQFSNSRSEMNVSTLELGDSALYLCASSLGEMNYGYTFGSGTRLTVV.

This clonotype was observed a few times. The V and J genes are TRBV4-3 and TRBJ2-2, with D possibly being TRBD2 (7 bases). The CDR3 runs to 16 residues. Germline CDR1 reads LGHNA; CDR2 reads YSLEER. Between the trimmed V and J ends, which lost 1 base and 2 bases, there was a span of 11 bases. This CDR3 is CASSQGSGTNTGELFF. The CDR3 DNA sequence: TGCGCCAGCAGCCAAGGGAGCGGGACAAACACCGGGGAGCTGTTTTTT.

CDR3 bases: TGCGCCAGCAGCGCGGGGACTCGGTTAACAGATACGCAGTATTTT. This translates into CASSAGTRLTDTQYF. The chain carries TRBV5-1 and TRBJ2-3; D may be TRBD2 (6 bases). Germline loops: CDR1 SGHRS, CDR2 YFSETQ. V lost 4 bases to trimming and J lost 3 bases, with 15 bases between them. The CDR3 covers 15 residues.

The chain recombines TRBV15 with TRBJ1-1; D gene unclear. V lost 3 bases to trimming and J lost 8 bases, with 13 bases between them. Germline CDR1 and CDR2: LNHNV and YYDKDF (reference sequence). CDR3 length equals 13 residues. CDR3: CATSRRNGPEAFF. The CDR3 DNA reads TGTGCCACCAGCAGGAGGAATGGGCCAGAAGCTTTCTTT.

This clonotype was seen repeatedly, ten times or more. This chain connects TRBV29-1 to TRBJ2-5; no definite D call. The CDR3 runs 10 residues. V was cut by 6 bases and J by 1 base, with 3 bases left in between. Germline assignment: CDR1 SQVTM and CDR2 ANQGSEA. Written as DNA, the CDR3 is TGCAGCGTCCTCCAAGAGACCCAGTACTTC. This encodes CSVLQETQYF.

The V gene is TRBV5-1, the J gene TRBJ2-5; the D gene is possibly TRBD2 (5 bases). V lost 4 bases and J lost 5, with 12 bases in between. The CDR3 length is 13 residues. Germline CDR1 reads SGHRS; CDR2 reads YFSETQ. CDR3 region: CASSKRTDETQYF. In DNA, the CDR3 is TGCGCCAGCAGCAAGCGGACGGATGAGACCCAGTACTTC.

This chain joins TRBV6-5 and TRBJ1-2; 11 nucleotides agree with TRBD1. Per germline, CDR1 MNHEY and CDR2 SVGAGI. This CDR3 contains 15 residues. Unmatched junction bases numbered 7, after V lost 5 bases and J lost 5 bases. The CDR3 region is CASSHGQGAVYGYTF. CDR3 nucleotide sequence: TGTGCCAGCAGTCATGGACAGGGGGCGGTTTATGGCTACACCTTC.

A note on this clonotype: One end of the junction is discordant with germline, which a read error may explain. The CDR3 DNA follows: TGTGCCAGCAGCTTACTCGGGGGGAGCATAGATACGCAGTATTTT. As protein: CASSLLGGSIDTQYF. The chain joins TRBV7-2 to TRBJ2-3, with 7 bases aligning to TRBD2. Germline-derived CDR1 and CDR2 are SGHTA and FQGNSA. The CDR3 consists of 15 residues.

V gene TRBV7-2 combines with J gene TRBJ2-3; TRBD2 agrees at 9 bases. Germline V gene lookup returns CDR1 SGHTA and CDR2 FQGNSA. Trimming cost V 5 bases and J 5 bases; bases outside gene matches: 8. This CDR3 region has 15 residues. The CDR3 nucleotides are TGTGCCAGCAGCGGCGGGGGGGAAGTCGGAGATACGCAGTATTTT. Translation gives CASSGGGEVGDTQYF. The complete variable domain, with remaining parts taken from reference TRBV7-2 and TRBJ2-3, reads GAGVSQSPSNKVTEKGKDVELRCDPISGHTALYWYRQSLGQGLEFLIYFQGNSAPDKSGLPSDRFSAERTGGSVSTLTIQRTQQEDSAVYLCASSGGGEVGDTQYFGPGTRLTVL.